The T cell receptor beta chain under discussion was sequenced for a study of T cell responses to AZD1222 COVID-19 vaccine. Sequenced by immunoSEQ multiplex PCR; TCRdb stores in-frame clones only, minus some. The table includes 130,000 to 150,000 clones, more than 85% detected once. The CDR3 runs to 12 residues. Deletions cut 8 bases from V and 8 bases from J, with 13 bases between. Per the germline V gene, CDR1 is SNHLY and CDR2 is FYNNEI. V gene TRBV2 combines with J gene TRBJ2-1, with TRBD1 as a possible D gene (5 bases). The source is an adult in good health. Sequenced here: peripheral blood, sampled on day 0 of AZD1222 vaccination. CDR3 in DNA: TGTGCCAGCGAGCGAGACAGCTATGAGCAGTTCTTC. Protein: CASERDSYEQFF.